This T cell receptor beta chain was found in a study of beta chain features in type 1 diabetes. The study reverse transcribed the entire isolated RNA, so it sequenced expressed TCRB transcripts. Sequenced by immunoSEQ multiplex PCR; TCRdb stores in-frame clones only, minus some. The sample lists fewer than 550,000 clones, over 9.5% occurring once. Trimming cost V 6 bases and J 0 bases, with 5 bases left between them. Per the germline V gene, CDR1 is MNHEY and CDR2 is SVGAGI. The CDR3 is 12 amino acids. In the case of this clone: The identical CDR3 is also encoded by other nucleotide sequences in the sample.

This chain uses TRBV6-5 with TRBJ1-1; no clear D. This clonotype was obtained from a young woman in good health. Input material: naive CD4+ T cells from blood. The CDR3 reads CASSRLNTEAFF. The CDR3 DNA reads as TGTGCCAGCAGCAGGCTGAACACTGAAGCTTTCTTT.